The 2 T cell receptor beta chains presented below share a single source sample, sequenced in a study of identical twins (dated by TCRdb to the mid-2010s). Libraries were made using 5' RACE. TCRdb shows the sequencer as Illumina HiSeq 2000. The raw public data were reprocessed by TCRdb itself: fastp quality trimming at Q25, MiXCR clonotype calling, in-frame beta chains only. Records with the same CDR3 protein are collapsed into one entry carrying the most frequent genes and DNA. Present in this sample are 600,000 to 800,000 distinct CDR3 sequences, 21% of which were seen just once. Over 4% of the sample is taken by the ten largest. The same sample was also studied in work on T cells expressing NK-cell markers.

Sequences were obtained from PBMCs. These receptors were obtained from a woman aged 18-29 years in good health.

This clonotype was picked up many times. The chain links TRBV7-2 to TRBJ2-7, with unresolved D. The germline CDR1 and CDR2 sequences are SGHTA and FQGNSA. The germline V and J ends were trimmed by 1 base and 3 bases, with 13 bases remaining between them. The CDR3 length is 15 residues. Written as DNA, the CDR3 is TGTGCCAGCAGCTTAGTACGTCTCACAAACTACGAGCAGTACTTC. This codes for CASSLVRLTNYEQYF.

This clonotype was counted only a few times. The gene calls are TRBV5-5 and TRBJ2-1; D is unresolved. V was cut by 3 bases and J by 0 bases, with 13 bases left in between. This CDR3 comprises 16 residues. Germline V gene data show CDR1 as SGHKS and CDR2 as YYEKEE (reference sequence). CDR3 region: CASSSRFSSSYNEQFF. As DNA, the CDR3 is TGTGCCAGCAGCTCCCGTTTCTCTAGCTCCTACAATGAGCAGTTCTTC.